This TCR beta chain is from a study of blood T cell repertoires in COVID-19. V was pared by 4 bases and J by 1 base, with 13 bases between. The CDR3 is 15 amino acids. The V gene's germline CDR1 is LGHDT and CDR2 YNNKEL (reference sequence). Generated by immunoSEQ multiplex PCR, the TCRdb table keeps only in-frame clones and is missing some. The table shows about 170,000 clones, with around 80% occurring only once. Sequencing was performed on PBMCs or T cells enriched from blood (not recorded which). The chain joins TRBV3-1 (or the pseudogene TRBV3-2) to TRBJ1-1; D ambiguous. This sequence was found in a woman between 70 and 85 years old in a cohort exposed to, infected with or recovered from COVID-19 (not recorded which). The CDR3 DNA is TGTGCCAGCAGCCCCAGGCTGAGCGGGAACACTGAAGCTTTCTTT. It specifies CASSPRLSGNTEAFF.